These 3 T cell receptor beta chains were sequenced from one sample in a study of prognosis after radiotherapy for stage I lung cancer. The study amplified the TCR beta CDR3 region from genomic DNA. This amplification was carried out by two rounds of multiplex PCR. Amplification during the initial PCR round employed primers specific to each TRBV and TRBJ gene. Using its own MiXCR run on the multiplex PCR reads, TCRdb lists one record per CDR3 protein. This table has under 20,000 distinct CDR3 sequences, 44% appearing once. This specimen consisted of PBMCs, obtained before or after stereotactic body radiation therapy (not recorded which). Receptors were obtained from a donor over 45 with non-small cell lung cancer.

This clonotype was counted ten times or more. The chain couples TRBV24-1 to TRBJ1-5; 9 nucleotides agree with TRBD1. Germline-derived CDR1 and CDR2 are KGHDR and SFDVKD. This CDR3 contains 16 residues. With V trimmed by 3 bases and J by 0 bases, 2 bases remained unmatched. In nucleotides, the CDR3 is TGTGCCACCAGTGATGGGACAGGGTATAGCAATCAGCCCCAGCATTTT. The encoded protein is CATSDGTGYSNQPQHF.

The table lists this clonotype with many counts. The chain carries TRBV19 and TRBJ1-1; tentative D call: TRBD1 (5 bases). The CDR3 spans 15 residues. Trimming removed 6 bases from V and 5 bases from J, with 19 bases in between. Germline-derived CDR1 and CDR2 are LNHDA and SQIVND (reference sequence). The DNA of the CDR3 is TGTGCCAGTAGAAGGGGATTCACCGAACGTACTGAAGCTTTCTTT. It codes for CASRRGFTERTEAFF.

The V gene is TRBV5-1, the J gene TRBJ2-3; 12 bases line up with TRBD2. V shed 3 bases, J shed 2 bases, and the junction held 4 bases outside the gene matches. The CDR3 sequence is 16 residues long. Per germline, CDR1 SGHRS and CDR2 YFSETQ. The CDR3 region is CASSWGLAGLTDTQYF. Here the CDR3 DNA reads TGCGCCAGCAGCTGGGGACTAGCGGGCCTCACAGATACGCAGTATTTT. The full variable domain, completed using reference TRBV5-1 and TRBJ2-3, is KAGVTQTPRYLIKTRGQQVTLSCSPISGHRSVSWYQQTPGQGLQFLFEYFSETQRNKGNFPGRFSGRQFSNSRSEMNVSTLELGDSALYLCASSWGLAGLTDTQYFGPGTRLTVL.